This TCR beta chain was recovered during a study of blood T cell repertoires in COVID-19. Produced via immunoSEQ multiplex PCR; TCRdb's table is partial and in-frame only. Among hundreds of thousands of clones listed, around 84% were seen once. The CDR3 is 11 amino acids. V was clipped by 8 bases and J by 7 bases; unmatched bases: 3. A single count supports this clone. This TCR came from a man aged 35 to 55 who had recovered from COVID-19. Sample: PBMCs or T cells enriched from blood (not recorded which). The chain couples TRBV23-1 to TRBJ1-1; 8 bases map to TRBD1. TRBV23-1 is an open reading frame, and its role is uncertain. The CDR3 sequence is CASVQGVEAFF. CDR3 DNA: TGCGCCAGCGTACAGGGGGTTGAAGCTTTCTTT.